This entry lists 23 T cell receptor beta chains sequenced from one sample in a study of immune evolution from preneoplasia to lung adenocarcinoma. Clones were sequenced by immunoSEQ multiplex PCR, and TCRdb holds only the in-frame ones, with some missing. In the table there are around 10,000 clones, over 70% of which are singletons. The specimen sequenced was FFPE minimally invasive lung adenocarcinoma tissue. The origin of the receptors is a person aged 60-79 years with lung adenocarcinoma.

This clone has a single count. This chain joins TRBV11-2 and TRBJ1-1; tentative D call: TRBD1 (5 bases). Trimming cost V 2 bases and J 0 bases, with 13 bases left between them. The CDR3 runs to 16 residues. Germline lookup yields CDR1 SGHAT and CDR2 FQNNGV. CDR3 region: CASSLKPGIMNTEAFF. CDR3 nucleotides: TGTGCCAGCAGCTTAAAACCAGGGATCATGAACACTGAAGCTTTCTTT.

The rearrangement uses TRBV15 and TRBJ2-1; unclear D gene. There are 15 residues in the CDR3. With 0 bases removed from V and 8 bases from J, the gap between germline ends came to 14 bases. Germline CDR1 is LNHNV and CDR2 is YYDKDF (reference sequence). Written as DNA, the CDR3 is TGTGCCACCAGCAGAGATCTCACAGCCAAGCATGAGCAGTTCTTC. Amino acids: CATSRDLTAKHEQFF.

The CDR3 here is CASSDRQPSYNEQFF. For the CDR3, the DNA is TGCGCCAGCAGTGACCGACAGCCCTCCTACAATGAGCAGTTCTTC. The chain couples TRBV10-2 to TRBJ2-1; maybe TRBD1 (5 bases). Germline V gene data show CDR1 as WSHSY and CDR2 as SAAADI. CDR3 size: 15 residues. Trimming took off 3 bases at V and 0 bases at J, with 9 bases between the two ends.

The V and J genes are TRBV9 and TRBJ2-5; TRBD2 matches 8 bases. The CDR3 covers 16 residues. The J segment lost 2 bases and the V segment lost 4 bases, leaving 10 bases of the junction unmatched. Germline CDR1 and CDR2: SGDLS and YYNGEE. For the CDR3, the DNA is TGTGCCAGCAGCCCCTTTTCGGGGGGGTGGCAAGAGACCCAGTACTTC. Translated: CASSPFSGGWQETQYF.

In this sample, this clone turned up a few times. The chain links TRBV19 to TRBJ2-1; D call uncertain. Germline loops: CDR1 LNHDA, CDR2 SQIVND (reference sequence). The CDR3 extends over 14 amino acids. Trimming removed 7 bases at V and 7 bases at J, with 17 bases between. This chain's CDR3 is CASTSGARFNEQFF. The DNA for the CDR3 is TGTGCCAGTACCTCCGGAGCCCGGTTTAATGAGCAGTTCTTC.

The chain joins TRBV4-1 to TRBJ1-5; D not certain. Trimming shortened V by 1 base and J by 7 bases, and 11 bases separated the two germline ends. The CDR3 covers 14 residues. Germline-derived CDR1 and CDR2 are MGHRA and YSYEKL. The CDR3 here is CASSQVWAGQPQHF. DNA of the CDR3: TGCGCCAGCAGCCAAGTTTGGGCGGGGCAGCCCCAGCATTTT.

The CDR3 protein is CASSLINGNTDTQYF. CDR3 nucleotides: TGTGCCAGCAGCTTAATAAACGGGAACACAGATACGCAGTATTTT. The rearrangement links TRBV7-3 to TRBJ2-3, with D possibly TRBD2 on 5 matching bases. V was shortened by 1 base and J by 2 bases, with 10 bases between the two germline ends. CDR1 and CDR2 (germline): SGHTA, FQGTGA. The CDR3 contains 15 residues.

The J gene is TRBJ1-5, the V gene TRBV4-3, with D hard to call. The CDR3 has 15 amino acids. V gave up 1 base and J gave up 2 bases, with 9 bases separating them. Per germline, CDR1 LGHNA and CDR2 YSLEER. The CDR3, as DNA: TGCGCCAGCAGCCAAGGGTCCCGGGGCAATCAGCCCCAGCATTTT. Translation: CASSQGSRGNQPQHF.

This clone showed up just a few times. The chain couples TRBV6-8 to TRBJ1-1; 9 nucleotides match TRBD1. Trimming removed 1 base from V and 1 base from J; junction bases left unmatched: 4. Germline assignment: CDR1 MNHGY and CDR2 SAAAGT. The length of the CDR3 is 16 residues. In DNA form, the CDR3 reads TGTGCCAGCAGTTACTACGGGACAGGGAAGAACACTGAAGCTTTCTTT. Encoded protein: CASSYYGTGKNTEAFF.

The CDR3 bases are TGTGCCAGCAGTCTAGACCGGGACAGGGTTTACAATGAGCAGTTCTTC. Translated, it gives CASSLDRDRVYNEQFF. This chain joins TRBV28 and TRBJ2-1; 9 nucleotides line up with TRBD1. This CDR3 spans 16 amino acids. The germline CDR1 and CDR2 sequences are MDHEN and SYDVKM. Trimming cost V 5 bases and J 4 bases; bases outside gene matches: 9.

V is TRBV5-1 and J is TRBJ2-5; 8 bases agree with TRBD2. There are 16 residues in the CDR3. Germline lookup yields CDR1 SGHRS and CDR2 YFSETQ. The V gene end was trimmed by 7 bases and the J gene end by 4 bases; junction bases not matched to a gene: 15. The CDR3 here is CASGRQGSGVGETQYF. The DNA for the CDR3 is TGCGCCAGCGGAAGGCAGGGTAGCGGGGTAGGAGAGACCCAGTACTTC.

Points on this clone: A read error may account for a junction end that differs from germline. V and J are TRBV7-3 and TRBJ1-2; TRBD1 matches at 8 bases. The germline gives CDR1 SGHTA, CDR2 FQGTGA. The CDR3 totals 14 residues. The DNA for the CDR3 is TGTGCCAGCAGCTCCGCGGGACAGGAAGACAAAAAAAGCTTC. Translation gives CASSSAGQEDKKSF.

The chain employs TRBV7-2 and TRBJ1-1, with TRBD1 matching 7 bases. CDR1 is SGHTA and CDR2 is FQGNSA in the germline V gene. Trimming took 4 bases from V and 2 from J; bases not matched to a gene: 4. The CDR3 is made up of 14 amino acids. The CDR3 DNA follows: TGTGCCAGCAGCTCGCAGGGGGGAAACACTGAAGCTTTCTTT. Protein product: CASSSQGGNTEAFF.

This clone is termed medium-sized. The chain links TRBV4-1 to TRBJ2-5; TRBD2 agrees at 8 bases. Germline loops: CDR1 MGHRA, CDR2 YSYEKL. The CDR3 consists of 17 residues. V was clipped by 0 bases and J by 5 bases; unmatched bases: 11. CDR3 nucleotides: TGCGCCAGCAGCCAAGAAAGGGCAGCGGGAGTCTCGGAGACCCAGTACTTC. This gives the protein CASSQERAAGVSETQYF.

Here the CDR3 DNA reads TGTGCCAGCTCACCACCGACGGCGGCCCAAGAGACCCAGTACTTC. Its translation is CASSPPTAAQETQYF. The chain has TRBV18 and TRBJ2-5; D uncertain. The CDR3 runs to 15 residues. Trimming shortened V by 0 bases and J by 1 base, and 9 bases separated the two germline ends. Germline V gene lookup returns CDR1 KGHSH and CDR2 LQKENI. Looking up the rest from reference TRBV18 and TRBJ2-5 gives the full variable domain: NAGVMQNPRHLVRRRGQEARLRCSPMKGHSHVYWYRQLPEEGLKFMVYLQKENIIDESGMPKERFSAEFPKEGPSILRIQQVVRGDSAAYFCASSPPTAAQETQYFGPGTRLLVL.

The J gene is TRBJ2-1, the V gene TRBV2, with D perhaps TRBD1 (7 bases). Germline-derived CDR1 and CDR2 are SNHLY and FYNNEI. Trimming left V 1 base short and J 8 bases short, with 15 bases between. The CDR3 totals 15 residues. Here the CDR3 DNA reads TGTGCCAGCAGTGAAGTGTCAGGGGGGTATCATGAGCAGTTCTTC. It translates to CASSEVSGGYHEQFF.

The chain has TRBV5-1 and TRBJ1-6, with D hard to call. Germline V gives CDR1 SGHRS, CDR2 YFSETQ. V was pared by 0 bases and J by 7 bases, with 11 bases between. This CDR3 is built from 15 residues. The chain's CDR3 is CASSLAGAGNSPLHF. The CDR3 bases are TGCGCCAGCAGCTTGGCCGGAGCAGGCAATTCACCCCTCCACTTT.

V usage is TRBV9 and J usage is TRBJ2-3; 14 bases line up with TRBD2. Trimming removed 0 bases from V and 3 bases from J; junction bases left unmatched: 6. CDR1 is SGDLS, CDR2 YYNGEE, per germline. CDR3 length: 18 residues. CDR3 loop: CASSVEGLAGDRTDTQYF. The CDR3 DNA follows: TGTGCCAGCAGCGTAGAGGGACTAGCGGGAGATCGGACAGATACGCAGTATTTT.

This clone was observed a few times. Additional DNA sequences in this sample encode the identical CDR3. As DNA, the CDR3 is TGTGCCAGCAGTTTATCCCGAGGGGGGTATGGCTACACCTTC. Amino acid sequence: CASSLSRGGYGYTF. This chain connects TRBV27 to TRBJ1-2; D might be TRBD1 (6 bases). The CDR3 consists of 14 residues. CDR1 is MNHEY, CDR2 SMNVEV, per germline (reference sequence). Trimming took 0 bases from V and 5 from J, leaving 10 bases between them.

The rearrangement joins TRBV11-2 to TRBJ2-7; the D gene could be TRBD1 or TRBD2 (6 bases each). Trimming removed 5 bases from V and 6 bases from J, with 23 bases in between. The CDR3 is made up of 16 amino acids. Germline CDR1 is SGHAT and CDR2 is FQNNGV. The CDR3 DNA is TGTGCCAGCAGCCTGGGGGTCGGGGGCAATATGGGCGAGCAGTACTTC. This codes for CASSLGVGGNMGEQYF.

The chain has TRBV11-1 and TRBJ2-6; TRBD1 matches 7 bases. After removal of 5 bases from V and 0 bases from J, the junction contained 13 bases not matched to a gene. This CDR3 has 19 amino acids. CDR1 is SGHAT and CDR2 is FQDESV in the germline V gene (reference sequence). Here the CDR3 reads CASSPVQDRLGSGANVLTF. CDR3 nucleotides: TGTGCCAGCAGCCCGGTACAGGACAGGTTGGGCTCTGGGGCCAACGTCCTGACTTTC.

This clone has a handful of counts. The chain employs TRBV29-1 and TRBJ2-5; 7 nucleotides agree with TRBD2. This CDR3 spans 14 amino acids. The junction had 5 bases not matched to a gene; V was cut back by 0 bases and J by 4 bases. CDR1 and CDR2 from the germline V gene are SQVTM and ANQGSEA. CDR3 protein: CSVEDYGEGETQYF. DNA for the CDR3: TGCAGCGTTGAAGATTACGGGGAGGGAGAGACCCAGTACTTC.

V is TRBV9 and J is TRBJ1-1, with 11 bases aligning to TRBD1. Losses at the gene ends were 4 bases for V and 2 bases for J; bases not matched to a gene: 4. The CDR3 has 15 residues. Germline CDR1 is SGDLS and CDR2 is YYNGEE. CDR3 bases: TGTGCCAGCAGCTCAAGGACAGGGGGCAACACTGAAGCTTTCTTT. Translated, it gives CASSSRTGGNTEAFF.